This T cell receptor beta chain was retrieved from a study of graft-versus-host responses after intestinal transplantation. Study details: Induction using anti-thymocyte globulin, followed by tacrolimus and steroids for two to three years, was given to all recipients.

Only in-frame clones appear in the TCRdb table, and some are missing; sequencing was by immunoSEQ multiplex PCR. Among roughly 11,000 clones listed, 80% to 95% were seen once. V was trimmed by 6 bases and J by 3 bases, leaving 21 bases between them. The CDR3 has 17 amino acids. Per germline, CDR1 WSHSY and CDR2 SAAADI. Documented time point: postoperative day 105 after intestinal transplantation (dayNNNN = postoperative day). A note on this clone: Antigen specificity is unknown.

Study observations and caveats: Recipient marrow harbored GvH clones, some of which surfaced first in ileum or blood.

Here the sequenced sample was PBMCs, taken 105 days after intestinal transplantation. This receptor was identified in a human patient who received an intestinal transplant, so some T cells may come from the graft donor. The rearrangement joins TRBV10-2 to TRBJ2-1; D is possibly TRBD2 (5 bases). CDR3 DNA sequence: TGCGCCAGCAGGGCAGAAGGATTGGACTGGGACTACAATGAGCAGTTCTTC. It codes for CASRAEGLDWDYNEQFF.